This T cell receptor beta chain was captured in a study of radiotherapy plus CTLA-4 blockade in lung cancer (dated by TCRdb to the late 2010s). Background for the entire study: Objective responses occurred in around 19% of enrolled patients, and about 33% achieved disease control. Points the paper makes about the study in general: The strongest predictors of response, as reported, were early dynamic changes in blood T cell clones along with a rise in serum interferon-beta after radiation. TCR clones derived from tumors expanded in peripheral blood after treatment with radiotherapy and ipilimumab.

The method behind the library was the immunoSEQ multiplex PCR assay. Here the immuneACCESS table is served through TCRdb, limited to in-frame sequences with V and J called. Missing clones are a known gap in these copies; in checked studies unresolved V genes cover under half, and the rest lacks a known reason. Recorded for this sample are tens of thousands of clones; 84% of them occurred a single time. Approximately 0.77% of the sample rests with the top ten. The CDR3 runs 14 amino acids, cysteine and phenylalanine included. CDR3 DNA is the only sequence kept; it has 42 bases, read in frame from the first base. From the germline V gene, CDR1 is MNHNS and CDR2 is SASEGT. V has 3 bases trimmed and J has 4 bases trimmed; junction bases matching no gene number 4. For this clone: What antigen it recognizes has not been identified. No quality values exist for individual bases; no much larger clone is one base distant.

The study evaluated CTLA-4 blockade (ipilimumab) given together with focal radiation therapy in patients who had chemo-refractory metastatic non-small-cell lung cancer. The sequences come from peripheral blood, collected from a patient treated with radiotherapy plus ipilimumab. The sequence was collected from a human donor with non-small cell lung cancer who had stable disease on radiotherapy plus ipilimumab. The chain is assembled from TRBV6-1 and TRBJ2-3; 7 junctional bases match TRBD2. The DNA reads TGTGCCAGCAGTGAGTGGGGGGGGGCAGATACGCAGTATTTT. Its protein is CASSEWGGADTQYF.